The 8 T cell receptor beta chains below were found in one sample sequenced in a study of cytomegalovirus exposure and HLA in healthy donors. The data were produced by immunoSEQ multiplex PCR, yet TCRdb's version contains in-frame clones alone and is incomplete. The table has 280,000 or so clones, more than 75% seen once; the top ten hold about 0.9%. Sequenced input: PBMCs. Every receptor here comes from a woman between 18 and 30 years old in good health and CMV-seronegative.

CDR3 region: CASSVQQGATEAFF. CDR3 DNA: TGTGCCAGCAGCGTACAGCAGGGGGCCACTGAAGCTTTCTTT. This chain uses TRBV9 with TRBJ1-1; 8 bases line up with TRBD1. CDR1 and CDR2 (germline): SGDLS, YYNGEE. J lost 4 bases, V lost 1 base, and 3 bases had no gene match. The CDR3 totals 14 residues.

The rearrangement joins TRBV27 to TRBJ2-7, with 8 bases that match TRBD1. Trimming at V came to 5 bases and at J to 4 bases, leaving 7 bases not matched to a gene. Germline V CDR1 and CDR2: MNHEY, SMNVEV (reference sequence). This CDR3 is built from 14 residues. CDR3 loop: CASSPTGVMYEQYF. The CDR3 region has the DNA TGTGCCAGCAGTCCGACAGGGGTAATGTACGAGCAGTACTTC.

The gene calls are TRBV23-1 and TRBJ2-1, with D tentatively TRBD1 or TRBD2 (10 bases each). TRBV23-1 is annotated as an ORF whose role is uncertain. The CDR3 spans 21 residues. The V end lost 7 bases, the J end lost 6 bases, and 37 bases lay between the germline ends. Written as DNA, the CDR3 is TGCGCCAGCAACAGGGACAGGGGCGGGCTAGCGGGAGTTGGGGTGGGCAATGAGCAGTTCTTC. Encoded protein: CASNRDRGGLAGVGVGNEQFF.

This chain uses TRBV9 with TRBJ2-1, with 7 bases matching TRBD2. V lost 4 bases and J lost 3; bases outside the gene matches: 16. Germline V lookup: CDR1 SGDLS, CDR2 YYNGEE. The CDR3 is 18 amino acids. CDR3 in amino acids: CASSNRDGSLADYNEQFF. The DNA of the CDR3 is TGTGCCAGCAGCAACCGGGACGGTAGTCTAGCGGACTACAATGAGCAGTTCTTC.

This chain links TRBV7-9 with TRBJ2-7, with TRBD1 identical over 7 bases. Germline values: CDR1 SEHNR, CDR2 FQNEAQ (reference sequence). The CDR3 spans 16 residues. After removal of 5 bases from V and 1 base from J, the junction contained 11 bases not matched to a gene. For the CDR3, the DNA is TGTGCCAGCAGCCTACCCCGACAGGGAAGGTCCTACGAGCAGTACTTC. Translated: CASSLPRQGRSYEQYF.

The sample holds many counts of this clone. This chain joins TRBV30 and TRBJ1-6, with a possible D match to TRBD1 (5 bases). Germline V gene lookup returns CDR1 GTSNPN and CDR2 SVGIG (reference sequence). The CDR3 contains 16 residues. The germline V and J ends were trimmed by 0 bases and 5 bases, with 14 bases remaining between them. The DNA for the CDR3 is TGTGCCTGGAGTGTAATTTCCAGGGCTGATAATTCACCCCTCCACTTT. Its protein product is CAWSVISRADNSPLHF.

This chain links TRBV9 with TRBJ2-2, with TRBD2 matching 8 bases. Unmatched junction bases numbered 13, after V lost 5 bases and J lost 4 bases. The CDR3 length is 17 residues. The germline V gene encodes CDR1 SGDLS and CDR2 YYNGEE. The CDR3 DNA reads as TGTGCCAGCAGTCCCCGGGGGGGGAGGTCCTCCACCGGGGAGCTGTTTTTT. Protein: CASSPRGGRSSTGELFF.

This clone was observed once. The rearrangement joins TRBV6-6 to TRBJ1-1, with 10 bases aligning to TRBD1. The CDR3 has 14 residues. Germline V gene sequence: CDR1 MNHNY, CDR2 SVGAGI (reference sequence). With 6 bases clipped from V and 5 bases from J, the junction kept 6 bases outside the gene matches. CDR3 loop: CASRTGGSGTEAFF. CDR3 in DNA: TGTGCCAGCAGGACAGGGGGCTCGGGAACTGAAGCTTTCTTT.